This section outlines one T cell receptor beta chain sequence together with its context. J gave up 4 bases and V 4 bases, and 4 bases lay outside the gene matches. This CDR3 spans 15 amino acids. The germline V gene has CDR1 MGHRA and CDR2 YSYEKL. The method was immunoSEQ multiplex PCR; TCRdb's version includes in-frame clones alone and lacks a portion of them. The sample includes about a million clones, about 75% of them seen just once. The data derive from a study of shared clonotypes between healthy human individuals. The chain recombines TRBV4-1 with TRBJ1-4, with 9 bases aligning to TRBD1. The source is a man between 18 and 29 years old in good health. The specimen sequenced was memory CD4+ T cells sorted from blood. Subset indicated: CD45RA-negative fraction. CDR3 protein: CASSRPGQGNEKLFF. CDR3 in DNA: TGCGCCAGCAGCCGCCCGGGACAGGGTAATGAAAAACTGTTTTTT.